This is a list of T cell receptor beta chains from one sample in a study of T cells in Graves' hyperthyroidism and ophthalmopathy. TCRdb itself ran the multiplex PCR reads through MiXCR, one entry per CDR3 protein. The sample carries about 640,000 distinct CDR3 sequences, approximately 14% recorded once. Input material: blood. The receptor set was obtained from a woman in her 50s with Graves' ophthalmopathy. CDR3s include the opening cysteine and the closing phenylalanine or tryptophan. The order of the fields is D gene, V gene, J gene, clone size, CDR3 DNA, CDR3 protein. The D gene is left open where the match is weak. A row's size may be missing; if present it is once, few, many or a size class.

TRBD2,TRBV24-1,TRBJ2-1,NA,TGTGCCACCAGTGATTTCGGGACTAGCGGTGGGGATGAGCAGTTCTTC,CATSDFGTSGGDEQFF
TRBD2,TRBV19,TRBJ2-1,few,TGTGCCAGTAGTACCCCCTTACTGCTAGCGGGAGGCTACAATGAGCAGTTCTTC,CASSTPLLLAGGYNEQFF
TRBD2,TRBV28,TRBJ2-1,many,TGTGCCAGCAGCCTACCATTGGGACTAGCGGGAGTTAATGAGCAGTTCTTC,CASSLPLGLAGVNEQFF
NA,TRBV12-3/TRBV12-4,TRBJ1-2,many,TGTGCCAGCAGTCGGGTCCAAAATGGCTACACCTTC,CASSRVQNGYTF
TRBD2,TRBV6-1,TRBJ2-2,NA,TGTGCCAGCAGTGAAGCGGTCGCGGGAGTAAGCACCGGGGAGCTGTTTTTT,CASSEAVAGVSTGELFF
NA,TRBV3-2,TRBJ2-2,few,TGTGCCAGCAGCCAAGCAGCGAGGGGTTGTGCGACCGGGGAGCTGTTTTTT,CASSQAARGCATGELFF
TRBD2,TRBV7-2,TRBJ2-7,few,TGTGCCAGCAGCTATACAAGCGGGAGGGATTACGAGCAGTACTTC,CASSYTSGRDYEQYF
TRBD2,TRBV19,TRBJ2-1,NA,TGTGCCAGTAGTATCCCCTGGAATAGCGGGAGATCCTCCTACAATGAGCAGTTCTTC,CASSIPWNSGRSSYNEQFF
NA,TRBV10-3,TRBJ2-7,many,TGTGCCATCAAGACTGGACAGACCTACGAGCAGTACTTC,CAIKTGQTYEQYF
TRBD1,TRBV2,TRBJ1-5,many,TGTGCCAGCAGGCTGACAGGGGTTGGTGGAAATCAGCCCCAGCATTTT,CASRLTGVGGNQPQHF
TRBD1,TRBV19,TRBJ2-6,few,TGTGCCAGTAGTAGAACACCGGGACAGGGAAACTCTGGGGCCAACGTCCTGACTTTC,CASSRTPGQGNSGANVLTF
NA,TRBV12-3/TRBV12-4,TRBJ1-3,many,TGTGCCAGCAGTTACCAAATGGGGGGCACCTCTGGAAACACCATATATTTT,CASSYQMGGTSGNTIYF